A single sample is the source of the 21 T cell receptor beta chains below, sequenced in a study of monozygotic twins with inflammatory bowel disease. From the 5' RACE reads, TCRdb lists one entry per CDR3 protein and no DNA. The repertoire table contains around 140,000 distinct CDR3 sequences. Specimen: blood. Every receptor here comes from a human donor with ulcerative colitis or Crohn's disease, or a healthy co-twin of an affected twin (not recorded which).

The chain joins TRBV7-9 to TRBJ2-5. The CDR3 is made up of 14 amino acids. Germline V lookup: CDR1 SEHNR, CDR2 FQNEAQ (reference sequence). The CDR3 protein is CASSLDGYQETQYF.

The chain uses TRBV5-1 and TRBJ1-2. Germline V gene data show CDR1 as SGHRS and CDR2 as YFSETQ. The CDR3 covers 16 residues. The CDR3 sequence is CASSLGSAGITYGYTF.

The V call is TRBV7-6, the J call TRBJ2-3; TCRdb's D call, TRBD2, is unchecked because there is no DNA. The CDR3 sequence is 15 residues long. Germline V gene lookup returns CDR1 SGHVS and CDR2 FNYEAQ. CDR3 residues: CASSLVSGRSDTQYF.

V is TRBV9 and J is TRBJ1-1. The germline gives CDR1 SGDLS, CDR2 YYNGEE. The CDR3 loop spans 14 amino acids. The CDR3 protein is CASSVAGANTEAFF.

The chain uses TRBV18 and TRBJ1-5. The CDR3 is made up of 15 amino acids. CDR1 KGHSH and CDR2 LQKENI come from the germline V gene. CDR3 sequence reads: CASSPSGVSDQPQHF.

The CDR3 is CASNLGGPNYGYTF. The rearrangement joins TRBV19 to TRBJ1-2. Germline V CDR1 and CDR2: LNHDA, SQIVND (reference sequence). The length of the CDR3 is 14 residues.

This sequence joins TRBV5-1 and TRBJ2-5; TCRdb picks TRBD1, but there is no DNA to check that call. The CDR3 has 13 amino acids. Germline V gives CDR1 SGHRS, CDR2 YFSETQ. CDR3 sequence: CASSLKGGETQYF.

This chain links TRBV28 with TRBJ2-5; the D gene TCRdb calls, TRBD2, cannot be checked with no DNA. Germline CDR1 MDHEN, CDR2 SYDVKM. This CDR3 spans 14 amino acids. CDR3 amino acids: CASLAGVAQETQYF.

The chain is built from TRBV7-2 and TRBJ2-1; TCRdb proposes TRBD2, but this gene call is untestable without DNA. The V gene's germline CDR1 is SGHTA and CDR2 FQGNSA. This CDR3 is built from 15 residues. CDR3 sequence: CASSPTSGSYNEQFF. Supplemented by reference TRBV7-2 and TRBJ2-1, the full variable domain reads GAGVSQSPSNKVTEKGKDVELRCDPISGHTALYWYRQSLGQGLEFLIYFQGNSAPDKSGLPSDRFSAERTGGSVSTLTIQRTQQEDSAVYLCASSPTSGSYNEQFFGPGTRLTVL.

This rearrangement joins TRBV24-1 to TRBJ1-1. The CDR3 is 12 amino acids. Germline loops: CDR1 KGHDR, CDR2 SFDVKD. The CDR3 loop is CATSDPNTEAFF.

The V and J genes are TRBV11-2 and TRBJ2-2; TCRdb gives TRBD2 as the D gene, but with no DNA this cannot be confirmed. The CDR3 extends over 17 amino acids. CDR1 SGHAT and CDR2 FQNNGV come from the germline V gene. The CDR3 sequence: CASSTPGLAGVTGELFF. Combining the CDR3 with reference TRBV11-2 and TRBJ2-2 gives the whole variable domain EAGVAQSPRYKIIEKRQSVAFWCNPISGHATLYWYQQILGQGPKLLIQFQNNGVVDDSQLPKDRFSAERLKGVDSTLKIQPAKLEDSAVYLCASSTPGLAGVTGELFFGEGSRLTVL.

The chain recombines TRBV30 with TRBJ1-4; TCRdb returns TRBD1, unconfirmable since there is no DNA. The CDR3 has 15 residues. Germline CDR1 and CDR2: GTSNPN and SVGIG (reference sequence). The CDR3 reads CAWSVPSSRNEKLFF.

The V and J genes are TRBV9 and TRBJ2-7; without DNA, the TCRdb call of TRBD2 cannot be checked. The CDR3 has 15 amino acids. CDR1 and CDR2 from the germline V gene are SGDLS and YYNGEE. The CDR3 is CASSVGLAGPHEQYF. The complete variable domain, with remaining parts taken from reference TRBV9 and TRBJ2-7, reads DSGVTQTPKHLITATGQRVTLRCSPRSGDLSVYWYQQSLDQGLQFLIQYYNGEERAKGNILERFSAQQFPDLHSELNLSSLELGDSALYFCASSVGLAGPHEQYFGPGTRLTVT.

This chain joins TRBV5-4 and TRBJ2-1. The CDR3 covers 15 residues. Germline CDR1 SGHNT, CDR2 YYREEE (reference sequence). CDR3 sequence: CASSLVATSYNEQFF.

The chain joins TRBV5-6 to TRBJ1-2; absent DNA, TCRdb's TRBD1 call cannot be checked. This CDR3 region has 15 residues. Germline V gene sequence: CDR1 SGHDT, CDR2 YYEEEE. CDR3 region: CASVFQGQENYGYTF.

The J gene is TRBJ2-3, the V gene TRBV6-2 or TRBV6-3. Germline values: CDR1 MNHEY, CDR2 SVGEGT. The length of the CDR3 is 15 residues. CDR3 sequence: CASSYVGLSTDTQYF.

V gene TRBV20-1 combines with J gene TRBJ2-2; TCRdb designates TRBD1, a call that cannot be tested without DNA. The CDR3 runs 14 residues. Per germline, CDR1 DFQATT and CDR2 SNEGSKA (reference sequence). CDR3: CSALGTPRIGELFF.

This rearrangement joins TRBV30 to TRBJ1-1; TCRdb's D call, TRBD1, is unchecked because there is no DNA. Per germline, CDR1 GTSNPN and CDR2 SVGIG (reference sequence). The CDR3 spans 11 residues. This CDR3 reads CAWTPGQVAFF.

V is TRBV20-1 and J is TRBJ2-4. CDR1 and CDR2 (germline): DFQATT, SNEGSKA (reference sequence). CDR3 length equals 12 residues. CDR3 sequence reads: CRITDLWNIQYF.

The V call is TRBV5-1, the J call TRBJ2-2; with no DNA, the TCRdb D assignment of TRBD1 cannot be verified. This CDR3 region has 17 residues. CDR1 and CDR2 from the germline V gene are SGHRS and YFSETQ. The CDR3: CASSLLGQGANTGELFF.

This sequence joins TRBV7-9 and TRBJ2-5. Germline CDR1 SEHNR, CDR2 FQNEAQ (reference sequence). This CDR3 is 13 amino acids long. This CDR3 is CASSFGYQETQYF.